The TCR beta chain under discussion was sequenced for a study of regulatory T cells in long-lasting Graves disease. In the study overall: Graves' patients with a new diagnosis had received antithyroid drugs under 3 months.

This clonotype showed up many times. Construction of TCR beta libraries relied on iRepertoire HTBI primers and on Arm-PCR targeting CDR3 regions. MiXCR, applied by TCRdb to the multiplex PCR reads, yields one record per CDR3 protein. The sample has roughly 560,000 distinct CDR3 sequences, around 13% seen once. Time point meaning: newly diagnosed GD, antithyroid drugs for less than 3 months. Following extraction of RNA from PBMCs, that RNA was used to make the TCR library. This CDR3 has 15 residues. CDR1 and CDR2 (germline): DFQATT, SNEGSKA (reference sequence). The same data also contributed to another study, on T cells in Graves' hyperthyroidism and ophthalmopathy. That source adds: Ophthalmopathy was distinguished from stable hyperthyroidism by 13 V-J signatures. With a median lead of roughly 6.8 months before onset, the model predicted ophthalmopathy.

This sequence was found in a woman in her twenties or thirties with Graves disease. Sequences were derived from peripheral blood mononuclear cells (PBMCs), sampled at new diagnosis, from a patient treated with antithyroid drugs. The chain recombines TRBV20-1 with TRBJ2-7, with D maybe TRBD1 (6 bases). The CDR3 is CSSRGLIEVPYEQYF. DNA of the CDR3: TGCAGCAGCAGGGGCCTAATAGAAGTCCCCTACGAGCAGTACTTC.